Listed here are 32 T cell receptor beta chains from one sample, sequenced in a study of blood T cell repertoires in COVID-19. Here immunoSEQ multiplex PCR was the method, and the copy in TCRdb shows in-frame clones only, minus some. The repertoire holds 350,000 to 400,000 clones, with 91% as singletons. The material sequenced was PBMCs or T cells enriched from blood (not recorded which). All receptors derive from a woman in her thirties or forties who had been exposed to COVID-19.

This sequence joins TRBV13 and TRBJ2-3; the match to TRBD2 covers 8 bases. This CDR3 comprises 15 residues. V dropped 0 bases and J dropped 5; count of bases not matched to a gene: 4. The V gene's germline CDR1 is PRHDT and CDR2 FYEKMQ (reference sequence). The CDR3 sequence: CASSLGVAGLDTQYF. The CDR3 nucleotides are TGTGCCAGCAGCTTAGGGGTAGCGGGATTAGATACGCAGTATTTT.

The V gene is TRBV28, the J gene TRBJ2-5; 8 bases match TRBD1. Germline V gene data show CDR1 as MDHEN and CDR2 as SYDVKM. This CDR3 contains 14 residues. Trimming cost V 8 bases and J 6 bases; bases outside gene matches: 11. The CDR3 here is CASGTPGGTKTQYF. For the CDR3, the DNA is TGTGCCAGCGGGACACCAGGGGGCACGAAGACCCAGTACTTC.

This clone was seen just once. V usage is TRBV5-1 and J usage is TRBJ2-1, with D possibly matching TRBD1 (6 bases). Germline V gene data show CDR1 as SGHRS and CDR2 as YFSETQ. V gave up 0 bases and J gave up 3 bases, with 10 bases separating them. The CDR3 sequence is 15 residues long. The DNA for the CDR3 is TGCGCCAGCAGCTTGGTAGCAGGGGACTACAATGAGCAGTTCTTC. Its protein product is CASSLVAGDYNEQFF.

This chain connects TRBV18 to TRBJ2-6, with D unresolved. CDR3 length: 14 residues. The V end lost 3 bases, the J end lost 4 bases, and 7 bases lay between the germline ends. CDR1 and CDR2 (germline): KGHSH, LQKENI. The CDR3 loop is CASSPLRGANVLTF. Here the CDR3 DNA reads TGTGCCAGCTCACCCCTGAGAGGGGCCAACGTCCTGACTTTC.

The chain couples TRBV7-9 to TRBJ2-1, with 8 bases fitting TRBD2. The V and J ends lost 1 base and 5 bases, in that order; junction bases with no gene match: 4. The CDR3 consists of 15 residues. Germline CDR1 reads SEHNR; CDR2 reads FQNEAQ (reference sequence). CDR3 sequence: CASSLGLAFNNEQFF. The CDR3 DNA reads TGTGCCAGCAGCTTAGGACTAGCGTTCAACAATGAGCAGTTCTTC. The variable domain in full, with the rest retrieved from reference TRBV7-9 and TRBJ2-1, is DTGVSQNPRHKITKRGQNVTFRCDPISEHNRLYWYRQTLGQGPEFLTYFQNEAQLEKSRLLSDRFSAERPKGSFSTLEIQRTEQGDSAMYLCASSLGLAFNNEQFFGPGTRLTVL.

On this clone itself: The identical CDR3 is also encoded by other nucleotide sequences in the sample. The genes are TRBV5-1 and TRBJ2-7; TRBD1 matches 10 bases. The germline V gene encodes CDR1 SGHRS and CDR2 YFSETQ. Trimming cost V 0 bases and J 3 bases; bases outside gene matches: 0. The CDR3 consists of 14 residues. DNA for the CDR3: TGCGCCAGCAGCTTGGGGACAGGGGGCTACGAGCAGTACTTC. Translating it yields CASSLGTGGYEQYF.

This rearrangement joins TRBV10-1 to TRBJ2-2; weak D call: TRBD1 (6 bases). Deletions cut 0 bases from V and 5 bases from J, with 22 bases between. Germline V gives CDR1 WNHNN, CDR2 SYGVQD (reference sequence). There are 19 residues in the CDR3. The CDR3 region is CASSESKTARGVRTGELFF. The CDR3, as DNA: TGCGCCAGCAGTGAGTCCAAAACGGCCAGGGGTGTTCGGACCGGGGAGCTGTTTTTT.

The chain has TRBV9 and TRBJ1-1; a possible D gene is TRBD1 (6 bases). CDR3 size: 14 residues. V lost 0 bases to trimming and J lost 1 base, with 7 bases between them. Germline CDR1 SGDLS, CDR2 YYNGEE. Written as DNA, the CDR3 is TGTGCCAGCAGCGTAGAACAGGGGAACACTGAAGCTTTCTTT. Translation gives CASSVEQGNTEAFF.

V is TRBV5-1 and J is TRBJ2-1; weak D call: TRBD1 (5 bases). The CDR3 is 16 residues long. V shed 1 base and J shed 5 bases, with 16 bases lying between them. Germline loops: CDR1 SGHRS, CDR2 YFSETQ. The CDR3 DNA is TGCGCCAGCAGCTTGCTAGGACAATTCCTAAACAATGAGCAGTTCTTC. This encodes CASSLLGQFLNNEQFF.

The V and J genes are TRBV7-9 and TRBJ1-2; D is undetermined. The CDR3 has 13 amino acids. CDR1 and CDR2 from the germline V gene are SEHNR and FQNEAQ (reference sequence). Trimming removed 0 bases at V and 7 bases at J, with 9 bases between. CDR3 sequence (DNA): TGTGCCAGCAGCTTAGCAAGAGGAGCTGGCTACACCTTC. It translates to CASSLARGAGYTF.

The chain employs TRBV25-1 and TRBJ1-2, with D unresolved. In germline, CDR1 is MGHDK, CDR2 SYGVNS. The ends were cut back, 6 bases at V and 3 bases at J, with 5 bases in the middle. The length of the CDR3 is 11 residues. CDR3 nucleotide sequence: TGTGCCAGCAGCCGGGACTATGGCTACACCTTC. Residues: CASSRDYGYTF.

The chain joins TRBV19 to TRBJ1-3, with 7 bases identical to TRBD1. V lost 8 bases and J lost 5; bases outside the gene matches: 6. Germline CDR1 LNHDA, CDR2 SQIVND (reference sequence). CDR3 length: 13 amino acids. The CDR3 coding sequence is TGTGCCAGTCTAAACAGGGGTAGAAACACCATATATTTT. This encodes CASLNRGRNTIYF.

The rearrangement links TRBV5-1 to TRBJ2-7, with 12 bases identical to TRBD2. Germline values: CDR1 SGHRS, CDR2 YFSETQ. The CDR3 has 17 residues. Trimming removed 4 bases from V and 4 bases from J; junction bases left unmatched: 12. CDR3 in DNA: TGCGCCAGCAGCCCCACCGGGACTAGCGGGCCCTATTACGAGCAGTACTTC. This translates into CASSPTGTSGPYYEQYF.

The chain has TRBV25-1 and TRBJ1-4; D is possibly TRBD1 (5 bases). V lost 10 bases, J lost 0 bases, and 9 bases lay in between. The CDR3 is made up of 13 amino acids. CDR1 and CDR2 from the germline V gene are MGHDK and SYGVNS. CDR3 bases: TGTGCCACTTCGACAGCAACTAATGAAAAACTGTTTTTT. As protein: CATSTATNEKLFF. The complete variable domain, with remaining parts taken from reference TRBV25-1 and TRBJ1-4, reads EADIYQTPRYLVIGTGKKITLECSQTMGHDKMYWYQQDPGMELHLIHYSYGVNSTEKGDLSSESTVSRIRTEHFPLTLESARPSHTSQYLCATSTATNEKLFFGSGTQLSVL.

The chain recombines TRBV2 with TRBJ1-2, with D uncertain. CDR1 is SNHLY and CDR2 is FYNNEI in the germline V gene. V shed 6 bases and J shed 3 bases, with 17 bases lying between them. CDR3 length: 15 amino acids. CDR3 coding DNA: TGTGCCAGCAGAGCCGTCAGCGAATGGGACTATGGCTACACCTTC. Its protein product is CASRAVSEWDYGYTF.

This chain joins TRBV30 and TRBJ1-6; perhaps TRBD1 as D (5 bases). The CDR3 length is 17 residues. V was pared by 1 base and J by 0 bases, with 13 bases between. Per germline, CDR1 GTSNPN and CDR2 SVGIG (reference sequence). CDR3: CAWSGQWGSSYNSPLHF. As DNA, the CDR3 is TGTGCCTGGAGTGGGCAATGGGGCAGCTCCTATAATTCACCCCTCCACTTT.

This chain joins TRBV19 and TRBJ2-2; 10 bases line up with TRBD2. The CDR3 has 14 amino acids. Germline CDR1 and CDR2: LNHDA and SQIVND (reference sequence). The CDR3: CALAGGPNTGELFF. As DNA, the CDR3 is TGTGCTTTAGCGGGAGGCCCGAACACCGGGGAGCTGTTTTTT.

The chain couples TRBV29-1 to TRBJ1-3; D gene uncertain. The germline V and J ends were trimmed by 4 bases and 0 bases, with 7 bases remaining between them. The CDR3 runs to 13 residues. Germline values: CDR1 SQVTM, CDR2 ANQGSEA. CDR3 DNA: TGCAGCGTTGTCTCCGGCTCTGGAAACACCATATATTTT. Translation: CSVVSGSGNTIYF.

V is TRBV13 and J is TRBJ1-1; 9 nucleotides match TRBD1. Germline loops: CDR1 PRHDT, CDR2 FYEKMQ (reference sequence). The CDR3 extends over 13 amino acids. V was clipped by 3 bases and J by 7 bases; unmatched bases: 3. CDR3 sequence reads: CASSFSDRGEAFF. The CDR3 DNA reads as TGTGCCAGCAGCTTCTCGGACAGGGGTGAAGCTTTCTTT.

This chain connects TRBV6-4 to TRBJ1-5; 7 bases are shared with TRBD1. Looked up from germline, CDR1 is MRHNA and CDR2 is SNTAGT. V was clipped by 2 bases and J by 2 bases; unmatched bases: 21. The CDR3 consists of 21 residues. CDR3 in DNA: TGTGCCAGCAGTGACATCCTTCCCGGGACAGAGGCAACCGAAGGCAATCAGCCCCAGCATTTT. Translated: CASSDILPGTEATEGNQPQHF.

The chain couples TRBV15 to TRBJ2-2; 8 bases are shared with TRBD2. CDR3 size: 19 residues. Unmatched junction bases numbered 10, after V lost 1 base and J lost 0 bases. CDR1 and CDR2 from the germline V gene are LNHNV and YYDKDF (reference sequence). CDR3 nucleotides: TGTGCCACCAGCAGAGTTGGAGCGGGAGTCGGTACGAACACCGGGGAGCTGTTTTTT. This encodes CATSRVGAGVGTNTGELFF.

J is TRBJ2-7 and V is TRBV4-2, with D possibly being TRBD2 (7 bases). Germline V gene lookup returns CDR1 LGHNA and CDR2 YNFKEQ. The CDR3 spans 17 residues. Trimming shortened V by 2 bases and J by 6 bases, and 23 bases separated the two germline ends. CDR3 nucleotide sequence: TGTGCCAGCAGCCAATACGGGTCGAGGGGCGGGGGCGGCGAGCAGTACTTC. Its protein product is CASSQYGSRGGGGEQYF.

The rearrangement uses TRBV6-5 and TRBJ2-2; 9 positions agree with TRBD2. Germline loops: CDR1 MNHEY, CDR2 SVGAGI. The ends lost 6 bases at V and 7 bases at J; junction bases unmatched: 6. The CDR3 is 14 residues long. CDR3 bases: TGTGCCAGCAGCCGCGGGGGGGGAATCGGGGAGCTGTTTTTT. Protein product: CASSRGGGIGELFF.

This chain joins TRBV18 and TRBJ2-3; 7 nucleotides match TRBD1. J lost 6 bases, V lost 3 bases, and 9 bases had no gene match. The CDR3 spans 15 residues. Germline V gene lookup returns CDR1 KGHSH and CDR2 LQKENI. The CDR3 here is CASSPGRSGGDTQYF. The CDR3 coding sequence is TGTGCCAGCTCACCGGGACGCTCAGGGGGTGATACGCAGTATTTT.

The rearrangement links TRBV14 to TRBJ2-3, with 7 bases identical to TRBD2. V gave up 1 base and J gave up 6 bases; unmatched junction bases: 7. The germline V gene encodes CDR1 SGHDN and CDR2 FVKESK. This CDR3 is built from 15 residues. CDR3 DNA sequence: TGTGCCAGCAGCCAAGGGGGGGGTCCCCCGGATACGCAGTATTTT. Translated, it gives CASSQGGGPPDTQYF.

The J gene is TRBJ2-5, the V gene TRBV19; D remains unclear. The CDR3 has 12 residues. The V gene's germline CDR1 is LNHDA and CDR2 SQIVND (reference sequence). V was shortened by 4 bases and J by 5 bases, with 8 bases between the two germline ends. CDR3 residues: CASSSLAETQYF. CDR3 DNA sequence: TGTGCCAGTAGTAGCCTCGCGGAGACCCAGTACTTC. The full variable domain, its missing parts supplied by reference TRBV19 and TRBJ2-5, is DGGITQSPKYLFRKEGQNVTLSCEQNLNHDAMYWYRQDPGQGLRLIYYSQIVNDFQKGDIAEGYSVSREKKESFPLTVTSAQKNPTAFYLCASSSLAETQYFGPGTRLLVL.

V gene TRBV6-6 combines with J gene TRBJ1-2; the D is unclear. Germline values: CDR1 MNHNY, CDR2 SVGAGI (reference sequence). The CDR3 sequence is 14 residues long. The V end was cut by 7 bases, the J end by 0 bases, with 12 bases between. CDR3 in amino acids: CASIDSGTNYGYTF. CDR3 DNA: TGTGCCAGCATTGATTCCGGGACTAACTATGGCTACACCTTC.

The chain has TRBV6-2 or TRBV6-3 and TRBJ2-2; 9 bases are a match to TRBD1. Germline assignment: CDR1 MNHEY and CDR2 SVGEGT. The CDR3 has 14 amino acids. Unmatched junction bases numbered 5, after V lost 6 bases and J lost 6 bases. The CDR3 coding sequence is TGTGCCAGCAGCCCGGGACAGGGAGCCGGGGAGCTGTTTTTT. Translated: CASSPGQGAGELFF.

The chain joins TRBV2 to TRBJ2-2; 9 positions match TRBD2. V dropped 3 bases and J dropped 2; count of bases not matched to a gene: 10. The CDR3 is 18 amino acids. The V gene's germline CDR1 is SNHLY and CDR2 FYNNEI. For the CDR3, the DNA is TGTGCCAGCAGTGAGAGATTAGCGGGGGCACTAAACACCGGGGAGCTGTTTTTT. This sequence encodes CASSERLAGALNTGELFF.

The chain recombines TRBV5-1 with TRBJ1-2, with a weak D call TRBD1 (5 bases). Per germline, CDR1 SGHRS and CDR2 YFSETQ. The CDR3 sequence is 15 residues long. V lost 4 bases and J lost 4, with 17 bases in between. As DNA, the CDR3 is TGCGCCAGCAGCACCTGGACGGGGGATTTCTATGGCTACACCTTC. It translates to CASSTWTGDFYGYTF.

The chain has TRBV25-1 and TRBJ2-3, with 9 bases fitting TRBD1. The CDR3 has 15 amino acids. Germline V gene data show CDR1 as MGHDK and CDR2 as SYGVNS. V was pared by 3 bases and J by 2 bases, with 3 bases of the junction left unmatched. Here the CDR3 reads CASSDTGGPTDTQYF. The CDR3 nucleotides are TGTGCCAGCAGTGACACAGGGGGCCCCACAGATACGCAGTATTTT.

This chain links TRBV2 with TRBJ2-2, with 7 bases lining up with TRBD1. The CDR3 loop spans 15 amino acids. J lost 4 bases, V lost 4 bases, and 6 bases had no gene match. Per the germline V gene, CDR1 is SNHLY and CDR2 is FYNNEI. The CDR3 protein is CASSVDRVGTGELFF. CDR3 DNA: TGTGCCAGCAGTGTCGACAGGGTGGGCACCGGGGAGCTGTTTTTT.